Following are 20 T cell receptor beta chains from one sample sequenced in a study of blood T cell repertoires in COVID-19. Here immunoSEQ multiplex PCR was the method, and the copy in TCRdb shows in-frame clones only, minus some. Of over 350,000 clones in the sample, roughly 89% were seen once. The sample consisted of peripheral blood. The receptors derive from a woman in her twenties or thirties with acute or convalescent COVID-19.

The rearrangement uses TRBV5-1 and TRBJ2-2, with TRBD2 matching 10 bases. From germline, CDR1 is SGHRS and CDR2 YFSETQ. The CDR3 consists of 17 residues. The trim removed 5 bases at V and 0 bases at J, leaving 7 bases unmatched. In DNA form, the CDR3 reads TGCGCCAGCAGTTACTCTAGCGGGGGCCCGAACACCGGGGAGCTGTTTTTT. Protein product: CASSYSSGGPNTGELFF.

This clone appeared a few times. The CDR3 DNA reads TGCGCCAGCTATGAGGGGGCAGGGAAGGGCGATACGCAGTATTTT. This sequence encodes CASYEGAGKGDTQYF. V usage is TRBV5-1 and J usage is TRBJ2-3; 7 bases map to TRBD1. The V and J ends lost 7 bases and 6 bases, in that order; junction bases with no gene match: 14. From germline, CDR1 is SGHRS and CDR2 YFSETQ. The CDR3 totals 15 residues.

The chain recombines TRBV14 with TRBJ1-5, with D hard to call. Germline CDR1 and CDR2: SGHDN and FVKESK. V lost 1 base and J lost 7, with 5 bases in between. This CDR3 comprises 12 residues. The CDR3 DNA reads as TGTGCCAGCAGCCAAGCCGGGCAGCCCCAGCATTTT. It codes for CASSQAGQPQHF.

This chain links TRBV19 with TRBJ2-5, with a possible D match to TRBD2 (6 bases). Germline CDR1 is LNHDA and CDR2 is SQIVND (reference sequence). The CDR3 totals 12 residues. V was clipped by 7 bases and J by 5 bases, with 11 bases between them. The CDR3 nucleotides are TGTGCCAGTACCAGCGGGCGTGAGACCCAGTACTTC. It encodes CASTSGRETQYF.

The count of this clone is one. V and J are TRBV5-1 and TRBJ1-2; D call uncertain. CDR3 length: 14 residues. Per the germline V gene, CDR1 is SGHRS and CDR2 is YFSETQ. Deletions cut 3 bases from V and 0 bases from J, with 9 bases between. CDR3 sequence reads: CASSWTGTNYGYTF. CDR3 sequence (DNA): TGCGCCAGCAGCTGGACCGGGACTAACTATGGCTACACCTTC. Variable domain in full (rest from reference TRBV5-1 and TRBJ1-2): KAGVTQTPRYLIKTRGQQVTLSCSPISGHRSVSWYQQTPGQGLQFLFEYFSETQRNKGNFPGRFSGRQFSNSRSEMNVSTLELGDSALYLCASSWTGTNYGYTFGSGTRLTVV.

The chain carries TRBV7-9 and TRBJ2-5; possible D gene TRBD2, 5 bases. Germline loops: CDR1 SEHNR, CDR2 FQNEAQ (reference sequence). The length of the CDR3 is 14 residues. V gave up 4 bases and J gave up 4 bases, with 13 bases separating them. For the CDR3, the DNA is TGTGCCAGCAGCTACGGGGTAATGGTAGAGACCCAGTACTTC. This encodes CASSYGVMVETQYF. The full variable domain, rest sourced from reference TRBV7-9 and TRBJ2-5, is DTGVSQNPRHKITKRGQNVTFRCDPISEHNRLYWYRQTLGQGPEFLTYFQNEAQLEKSRLLSDRFSAERPKGSFSTLEIQRTEQGDSAMYLCASSYGVMVETQYFGPGTRLLVL.

The count of this clone is one. V gene TRBV3-1 (or the pseudogene TRBV3-2) combines with J gene TRBJ2-1, with a possible D match to TRBD2 (6 bases). Trimming stripped 0 bases from V and 0 bases from J, with 18 bases between. This CDR3 is built from 19 residues. Germline CDR1 LGHDT, CDR2 YNNKEL (reference sequence). The CDR3 loop reads CASSQDLLGGISSYNEQFF. For the CDR3, the DNA is TGTGCCAGCAGCCAAGATCTTTTAGGCGGGATAAGCTCCTACAATGAGCAGTTCTTC.

This clone turned up a few times. V and J are TRBV5-4 and TRBJ1-1; 7 nucleotides match TRBD1. With V trimmed by 5 bases and J by 1 base, 5 bases remained unmatched. There are 14 residues in the CDR3. Germline V gene lookup returns CDR1 SGHNT and CDR2 YYREEE (reference sequence). DNA for the CDR3: TGTGCCAGCAGGACAGGGTCGGGGAACACTGAAGCTTTCTTT. As protein: CASRTGSGNTEAFF.

V usage is TRBV11-2 and J usage is TRBJ1-4; 8 positions agree with TRBD1. The germline gives CDR1 SGHAT, CDR2 FQNNGV. Trimming took 5 bases from V and 2 from J; bases not matched to a gene: 4. This CDR3 contains 15 residues. In DNA form, the CDR3 reads TGTGCCAGCAGCCCCCGACAGGGGACTAATGAAAAACTGTTTTTT. It yields the protein CASSPRQGTNEKLFF. Combining the CDR3 with reference TRBV11-2 and TRBJ1-4 gives the whole variable domain EAGVAQSPRYKIIEKRQSVAFWCNPISGHATLYWYQQILGQGPKLLIQFQNNGVVDDSQLPKDRFSAERLKGVDSTLKIQPAKLEDSAVYLCASSPRQGTNEKLFFGSGTQLSVL.

The chain uses TRBV9 and TRBJ2-2, with 8 bases fitting TRBD2. The germline V gene has CDR1 SGDLS and CDR2 YYNGEE. The CDR3 is made up of 16 amino acids. The trim removed 3 bases at V and 7 bases at J, leaving 11 bases unmatched. In DNA, the CDR3 is TGTGCCAGCAGCGGCAACGGGGGGGGGAGTAGCGGGGAGCTGTTTTTT. Protein: CASSGNGGGSSGELFF.

This chain links TRBV7-9 with TRBJ1-2; D gene ambiguous. Trimming cost V 5 bases and J 4 bases, with 14 bases left between them. CDR3 length: 14 residues. The germline gives CDR1 SEHNR, CDR2 FQNEAQ (reference sequence). The CDR3 DNA reads as TGTGCCAGCAGCCCCGGCGTTTCAGGCTATGGCTACACCTTC. This gives the protein CASSPGVSGYGYTF. Full variable domain (rest looked up from reference TRBV7-9 and TRBJ1-2): DTGVSQNPRHKITKRGQNVTFRCDPISEHNRLYWYRQTLGQGPEFLTYFQNEAQLEKSRLLSDRFSAERPKGSFSTLEIQRTEQGDSAMYLCASSPGVSGYGYTFGSGTRLTVV.

The chain uses TRBV10-1 and TRBJ2-7, with 7 positions matching TRBD1. Germline lookup yields CDR1 WNHNN and CDR2 SYGVQD (reference sequence). This CDR3 is 13 amino acids long. V lost 6 bases and J lost 3; bases outside the gene matches: 5. CDR3 nucleotide sequence: TGCGCCAGCAGCCAGACAGGGTTCTACGAGCAGTACTTC. Its translation is CASSQTGFYEQYF.

The gene calls are TRBV4-1 and TRBJ2-1; D may be TRBD1 (6 bases). Trimming took 5 bases from V and 7 from J, leaving 18 bases between them. CDR1 and CDR2 (germline): MGHRA, YSYEKL. This CDR3 is 15 amino acids long. The CDR3 protein is CASSVEYRVENEQFF. The CDR3 DNA sequence: TGCGCCAGCAGCGTAGAGTACAGGGTTGAGAATGAGCAGTTCTTC.

The chain carries TRBV3-1 (or the pseudogene TRBV3-2) and TRBJ2-7, with TRBD1 matching over 11 bases. CDR3 size: 15 residues. Germline CDR1 reads LGHDT; CDR2 reads YNNKEL (reference sequence). V shed 5 bases, J shed 3 bases, and the junction held 6 bases outside the gene matches. CDR3 DNA sequence: TGTGCCAGCAGCGACCAGGACAGGGGGCACTACGAGCAGTACTTC. Encoded protein: CASSDQDRGHYEQYF.

The chain couples TRBV2 to TRBJ1-6, with a tentative D call TRBD1 (6 bases). CDR1 and CDR2 from the germline V gene are SNHLY and FYNNEI. This CDR3 comprises 15 residues. Trimming removed 3 bases from V and 9 bases from J, with 15 bases in between. Here the CDR3 reads CASSENRDFGSPLHF. The CDR3 DNA is TGTGCCAGCAGTGAGAACAGGGATTTTGGTTCACCCCTCCACTTT.

V gene TRBV30 combines with J gene TRBJ1-6; D is ambiguous. Looked up from germline, CDR1 is GTSNPN and CDR2 is SVGIG (reference sequence). This CDR3 contains 15 residues. With 0 bases removed from V and 1 base from J, the gap between germline ends came to 7 bases. The chain's CDR3 is CAWSVAGSYNSPLHF. The CDR3 DNA follows: TGTGCCTGGAGTGTGGCAGGTTCCTATAATTCACCCCTCCACTTT.

V and J are TRBV5-1 and TRBJ2-1, with 8 positions matching TRBD2. The CDR3 covers 16 residues. CDR1 SGHRS and CDR2 YFSETQ come from the germline V gene. The junction had 4 bases not matched to a gene; V was cut back by 2 bases and J by 0 bases. In DNA, the CDR3 is TGCGCCAGCAGCTTTAGCGGGACGAGCTCCTACAATGAGCAGTTCTTC. Translating it yields CASSFSGTSSYNEQFF.

The rearrangement joins TRBV7-3 to TRBJ2-3, with a tentative D call TRBD2 (7 bases). This CDR3 is 19 amino acids long. The germline CDR1 and CDR2 sequences are SGHTA and FQGTGA. Trimming stripped 0 bases from V and 5 bases from J, with 24 bases between. The CDR3 loop is CASSLTPLRPRGPIDTQYF. The CDR3 DNA reads as TGTGCCAGCAGCTTAACGCCGCTCCGTCCGCGGGGGCCCATAGATACGCAGTATTTT.

For the CDR3, the DNA is TGTGCCAGCAGCGTAGGGGGGCTCAGCGAGCAGTACTTC. Translating gives CASSVGGLSEQYF. This chain connects TRBV9 to TRBJ2-7, with D possibly matching TRBD1 (6 bases). V dropped 0 bases and J dropped 6 bases, with 10 bases sitting between them. The CDR3 is 13 amino acids. Per germline, CDR1 SGDLS and CDR2 YYNGEE.

The rearrangement links TRBV9 to TRBJ2-1; TRBD2 might be the D (5 bases). Germline CDR1 and CDR2: SGDLS and YYNGEE. The CDR3 covers 16 residues. V was cut by 0 bases and J by 8 bases, with 18 bases left in between. CDR3 sequence (DNA): TGTGCCAGCAGCGTAGCGGCAGGACTCTTCATCCATGAGCAGTTCTTC. It specifies CASSVAAGLFIHEQFF. Full variable domain (rest looked up from reference TRBV9 and TRBJ2-1): DSGVTQTPKHLITATGQRVTLRCSPRSGDLSVYWYQQSLDQGLQFLIQYYNGEERAKGNILERFSAQQFPDLHSELNLSSLELGDSALYFCASSVAAGLFIHEQFFGPGTRLTVL.